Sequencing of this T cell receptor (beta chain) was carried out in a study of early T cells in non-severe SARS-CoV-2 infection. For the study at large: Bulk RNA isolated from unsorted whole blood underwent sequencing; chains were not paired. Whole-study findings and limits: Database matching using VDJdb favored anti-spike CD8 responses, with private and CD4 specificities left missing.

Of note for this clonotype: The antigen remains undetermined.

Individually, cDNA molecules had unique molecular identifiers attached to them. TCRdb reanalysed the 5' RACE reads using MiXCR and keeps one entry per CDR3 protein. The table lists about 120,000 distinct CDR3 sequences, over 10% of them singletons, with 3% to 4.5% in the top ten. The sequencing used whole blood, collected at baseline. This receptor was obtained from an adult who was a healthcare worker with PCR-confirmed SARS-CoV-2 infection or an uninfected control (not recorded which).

CDR3 sequence (DNA): TGTGCCAGCAGCTTAAGAGGGTTCGAAGAGACCCAGTACTTC. Encoded protein: CASSLRGFEETQYF. The chain recombines TRBV7-3 with TRBJ2-5; maybe TRBD2 (5 bases). Germline CDR1 SGHTA, CDR2 FQGTGA. Trimming pared 1 base from V and 3 bases from J, leaving 9 bases between. The CDR3 covers 14 residues.